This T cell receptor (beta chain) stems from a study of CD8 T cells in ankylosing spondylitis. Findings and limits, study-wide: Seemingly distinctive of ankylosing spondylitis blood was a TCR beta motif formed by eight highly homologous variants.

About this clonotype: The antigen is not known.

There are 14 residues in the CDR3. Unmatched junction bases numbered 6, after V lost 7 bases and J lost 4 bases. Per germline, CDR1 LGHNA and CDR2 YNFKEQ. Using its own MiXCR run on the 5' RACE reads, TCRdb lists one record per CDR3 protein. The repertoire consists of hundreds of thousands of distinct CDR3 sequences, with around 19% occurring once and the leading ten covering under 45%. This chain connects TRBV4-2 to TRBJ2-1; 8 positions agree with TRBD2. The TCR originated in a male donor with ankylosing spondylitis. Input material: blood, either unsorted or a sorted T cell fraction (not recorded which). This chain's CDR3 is CASKGAGEYNEQFF. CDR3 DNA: TGTGCCAGCAAGGGAGCGGGGGAGTACAATGAGCAGTTCTTC.